Listed here are 8 T cell receptor beta chains from one sample, sequenced in a study of blood T cell repertoires in COVID-19. Only in-frame clones appear in the TCRdb table, and some are missing; sequencing was by immunoSEQ multiplex PCR. The data show fewer than 250,000 clones, about four fifths seen once. Sequenced input: PBMCs or T cells enriched from blood (not recorded which). All receptors derive from a woman aged 40 to 50 who had been exposed to COVID-19.

CDR3 protein: CASSYDWAGVNIQYF. In DNA form, the CDR3 reads TGTGCCAGCAGCTACGACTGGGCAGGGGTGAACATTCAGTACTTC. The V call is TRBV4-2, the J call TRBJ2-4; a weak D match, TRBD1 (6 bases). Germline V gene data show CDR1 as LGHNA and CDR2 as YNFKEQ. V gave up 5 bases and J gave up 7 bases, with 18 bases separating them. The CDR3 has 15 residues.

The genes are TRBV7-2 and TRBJ2-1; the match to TRBD2 covers 8 bases. The CDR3 runs 14 residues. Losses at the gene ends were 7 bases for V and 3 bases for J; bases not matched to a gene: 5. The germline CDR1 and CDR2 sequences are SGHTA and FQGNSA. The CDR3 nucleotides are TGTGCCAGCAACCCGGGGGGGGGCTACAATGAGCAGTTCTTC. The encoded protein is CASNPGGGYNEQFF.

The chain couples TRBV6-2 or TRBV6-3 to TRBJ1-6, with D uncertain. The V and J ends lost 1 base and 9 bases respectively, with 16 bases between them. From germline, CDR1 is MNHEY and CDR2 SVGEGT. The CDR3 extends over 16 amino acids. This CDR3 is CASSYFQFPFTSPLHF. The CDR3 DNA reads as TGTGCCAGCAGTTACTTCCAGTTTCCTTTCACTTCACCCCTCCACTTT.

V usage is TRBV7-6 and J usage is TRBJ1-6; the D gene is possibly TRBD1 (6 bases). The ends were cut back, 5 bases at V and 8 bases at J, with 13 bases in the middle. Germline CDR1 SGHVS, CDR2 FNYEAQ. The length of the CDR3 is 14 residues. CDR3 in amino acids: CASSPGGAYSPLHF. The CDR3 DNA reads TGTGCCAGCAGCCCGGGGGGGGCTTATTCACCCCTCCACTTT.

V gene TRBV6-5 combines with J gene TRBJ2-5; the D is unclear. This CDR3 is built from 12 residues. The germline V gene encodes CDR1 MNHEY and CDR2 SVGAGI. V was clipped by 4 bases and J by 8 bases, with 11 bases between them. The CDR3, as DNA: TGTGCCAGCAGTTCCACCGAGGATACCCAGTACTTC. Amino acid sequence: CASSSTEDTQYF.

This clone was observed once. The CDR3 nucleotides read TGTGCCAGTAGTATGAGGGAGAACTATGGCTACACCTTC. Amino acids: CASSMRENYGYTF. The gene calls are TRBV19 and TRBJ1-2, with D uncertain. V lost 3 bases and J lost 2, with 7 bases in between. The germline V gene has CDR1 LNHDA and CDR2 SQIVND (reference sequence). The length of the CDR3 is 13 residues.

This clone has more than one count but fewer than ten. The V and J genes are TRBV5-1 and TRBJ1-2; tentatively, D is TRBD1 (5 bases). CDR3 length: 14 residues. Between the trimmed V and J ends, which lost 5 bases and 8 bases, there was a span of 19 bases. Germline values: CDR1 SGHRS, CDR2 YFSETQ. CDR3 sequence (DNA): TGCGCCAGCAGTCCGTCCACCAGGGTTGAGGGCTACACCTTC. It encodes CASSPSTRVEGYTF.

The genes are TRBV7-9 and TRBJ1-2; a possible D gene is TRBD1 (5 bases). V gave up 5 bases and J gave up 8 bases, with 15 bases separating them. The CDR3 is made up of 13 amino acids. Per the germline V gene, CDR1 is SEHNR and CDR2 is FQNEAQ (reference sequence). The CDR3 loop reads CASSPIWGAGYTF. DNA for the CDR3: TGTGCCAGCAGCCCGATTTGGGGCGCGGGCTACACCTTC.